This T cell receptor (beta chain) came from a study of breast tumors, draining lymph nodes, adjacent tissues. As for this clonotype: Its antigen remains unidentified.

Whole-study results and caveats: Most tumor T cells seemingly derive from lymph node, then expand in tumor. Tumors had less TCR diversity than lymph nodes, more than nontumor tissue. Data only fit, rather than demonstrated, lymph node origin of most tumor T cells. Luminal-like breast cancer showed significantly greater tumor-nontumor repertoire similarity than basal-like breast cancer did.

Samples came from axillary lymph nodes draining the breast cancer. TCRdb reprocessed the multiplex PCR reads via MiXCR and lists one record per CDR3 protein. Of more than 100,000 distinct CDR3 sequences listed, approximately 20% are singletons. The specimen was axillary lymph node tissue. The clonotype comes from a female donor with breast cancer. Some clones in this sample may be carry-over from other donors' samples.

CDR3 protein: CASTRTSGSNTGELFF. As DNA, the CDR3 is TGTGCCAGCACCAGGACTAGCGGATCGAACACCGGGGAGCTGTTTTTT. The gene calls are TRBV6-1 and TRBJ2-2, with TRBD2 matching 10 bases. The length of the CDR3 is 16 residues. V dropped 7 bases and J dropped 0; count of bases not matched to a gene: 5. CDR1 is MNHNS and CDR2 is SASEGT in the germline V gene.